Below are 23 T cell receptor beta chains sequenced from a single sample in a study of Graves' ophthalmopathy and Graves' hyperthyroidism. RNA served as the template for amplifying TCR beta CDR3 regions. Scientists carried out first-round RT-PCR using HTBI primers and then a second-round multiplex PCR. One entry per CDR3 protein results from TCRdb running MiXCR on the multiplex PCR reads. This sample has about 640,000 distinct CDR3 sequences; about two fifths occur once, and the top ten carry 2.5% to 3.5%. The sample consisted of peripheral blood. These TCRs come from an adult man with Graves' ophthalmopathy.

This clonotype was counted a few times. This chain links TRBV11-2 with TRBJ2-7; TRBD2 might be the D (5 bases). V dropped 1 base and J dropped 0 bases, with 10 bases sitting between them. The CDR3 has 15 residues. Germline values: CDR1 SGHAT, CDR2 FQNNGV. The DNA for the CDR3 is TGTGCCAGCAGCTTAGGTCGGCGGGCCTCCTACGAGCAGTACTTC. It codes for CASSLGRRASYEQYF.

This clonotype was recorded at least ten times. The chain links TRBV25-1 to TRBJ1-6; D is undetermined. V was shortened by 3 bases and J by 5 bases, with 11 bases between the two germline ends. Germline loops: CDR1 MGHDK, CDR2 SYGVNS. The CDR3 consists of 15 residues. CDR3: CASSDLTLDNSPLHF. CDR3 sequence (DNA): TGTGCCAGCAGTGATTTGACATTGGATAATTCACCCCTCCACTTT.

The V gene is TRBV25-1, the J gene TRBJ1-3; D remains ambiguous. V gave up 4 bases and J gave up 8 bases, with 12 bases separating them. This CDR3 contains 13 residues. The germline CDR1 and CDR2 sequences are MGHDK and SYGVNS. CDR3: CASSVGFGYTIYF. The CDR3 DNA is TGTGCCAGCAGTGTGGGGTTTGGCTACACCATATATTTT.

The rearrangement uses TRBV9 and TRBJ2-1; D is possibly TRBD2 (6 bases). CDR1 is SGDLS, CDR2 YYNGEE, per germline. This CDR3 is built from 13 residues. Deletions cut 3 bases from V and 8 bases from J, with 12 bases between. The CDR3 is CASSAPTSYEQFF. Here the CDR3 DNA reads TGTGCCAGCAGCGCTCCCACTAGCTATGAGCAGTTCTTC.

The gene calls are TRBV29-1 and TRBJ2-5, with TRBD2 matching over 14 bases. The CDR3 has 15 amino acids. Germline V gene lookup returns CDR1 SQVTM and CDR2 ANQGSEA. The V gene end was trimmed by 6 bases and the J gene end by 5 bases; junction bases not matched to a gene: 8. The CDR3 DNA reads as TGCAGCGTGGGGACTAGCGGGGGTCCAATGGAGACCCAGTACTTC. It specifies CSVGTSGGPMETQYF.

In DNA, the CDR3 is TGTGCCAGCAGCAGACTAGCGGTGGGGGGAGAGACCCAGTACTTC. Translating gives CASSRLAVGGETQYF. This chain joins TRBV7-9 and TRBJ2-5, with 9 bases that match TRBD2. The CDR3 consists of 15 residues. Trimming removed 5 bases from V and 4 bases from J; junction bases left unmatched: 8. Germline V CDR1 and CDR2: SEHNR, FQNEAQ (reference sequence).

This clonotype appeared a single time. The chain is built from TRBV6-1 and TRBJ2-2, with unresolved D. Germline CDR1 and CDR2: MNHNS and SASEGT. CDR3 length: 12 residues. V lost 8 bases, J lost 6 bases, and 10 bases lay in between. The CDR3 nucleotides are TGTGCCAGCTCACACGACGCCGGGGAGCTGTTTTTT. Protein sequence: CASSHDAGELFF.

With respect to this clonotype: A clone one base away is much larger, so this may be a read error. The rearrangement joins TRBV2 to TRBJ2-7; 11 positions agree with TRBD2. CDR3 size: 15 residues. From germline, CDR1 is SNHLY and CDR2 FYNNEI. V shed 6 bases, J shed 5 bases, and the junction held 9 bases outside the gene matches. The CDR3 is CASRTGLAGSDEQYF. The DNA for the CDR3 is TGTGCCAGCAGGACCGGACTAGCGGGTTCCGACGAGCAGTACTTC.

The chain carries TRBV9 and TRBJ2-5; 7 bases are a match to TRBD2. In germline, CDR1 is SGDLS, CDR2 YYNGEE. J gave up 5 bases and V 7 bases, and 11 bases lay outside the gene matches. The CDR3 has 14 residues. This CDR3 reads CASGQDNGGETQYF. The CDR3 DNA reads as TGTGCCAGCGGCCAAGATAACGGGGGGGAGACCCAGTACTTC.

This clonotype has a single count. One end of the junction varies from germline; a read error may be responsible. This chain uses TRBV10-3 with TRBJ2-2; no clear D gene. This CDR3 is built from 13 residues. CDR1 is ENHRY and CDR2 is SYGVKD in the germline V gene. The chain's CDR3 is CASSFSPTGELFF. The CDR3 coding sequence is TGTGCCAGCAGTTTCTCCCCCACCGGGGAGCTGTTTTTT.

Points on this clonotype: A read error may be the cause here, since a much bigger clone is one base away. The chain uses TRBV6-1 and TRBJ2-5; 11 bases align to TRBD1. From germline, CDR1 is MNHNS and CDR2 SASEGT. The CDR3 runs 15 residues. The CDR3 sequence is CPSSQGQGDSETQYF. The CDR3 DNA reads TGTCCCAGCAGCCAGGGACAGGGGGATTCAGAGACCCAGTACTTC.

This clonotype was found once. The CDR3 does not close with the conserved phenylalanine or tryptophan, likely indicating a read error. The V gene is TRBV5-1, the J gene TRBJ1-6, with D perhaps TRBD1 (5 bases). The CDR3 is made up of 15 amino acids. The germline gives CDR1 SGHRS, CDR2 YFSETQ. V shed 3 bases and J shed 4 bases, with 11 bases lying between them. For the CDR3, the DNA is TGCGCCAGCAGCTCTGACAGAGAGTATAATTCACCCCTCCACCTT. Its protein is CASSSDREYNSPLHL.

This clonotype was picked up many times. The chain uses TRBV7-9 and TRBJ1-2; D is unresolved. CDR1 and CDR2 (germline): SEHNR, FQNEAQ (reference sequence). The V gene lost 5 bases and the J gene lost 4 bases, with 17 bases spanning the gap. The CDR3 has 15 amino acids. The CDR3 DNA follows: TGTGCCAGCAGCACCTCGGACCGGGCCGGCTATGGCTACACCTTC. Protein sequence: CASSTSDRAGYGYTF.

A remark on this clonotype: Sequence at one end of the junction differs from germline and may be a read error. The chain couples TRBV7-3 to TRBJ2-6; D might be TRBD1 or TRBD2, each matching 6 bases. The CDR3 contains 15 residues. Germline CDR1 SGHTA, CDR2 FQGTGA. The CDR3 nucleotides read TGTGCCAGCAGCTTAACCGGCACGGGGGCCGACGTCCTGACTTTC. This gives the protein CASSLTGTGADVLTF.

With respect to this clonotype: Just one base apart from a much larger clone, this may be a read error. The CDR3 loop reads CASGLRSATTARNTEAFF. The CDR3 bases are TGTGCCAGCGGCTTGCGTTCCGCGACAACGGCAAGGAACACTGAAGCTTTCTTT. The rearrangement joins TRBV11-2 to TRBJ1-1; D ambiguous. Germline assignment: CDR1 SGHAT and CDR2 FQNNGV. The CDR3 covers 18 residues.

The V gene is TRBV20-1, the J gene TRBJ1-3; D is undetermined. The CDR3 spans 11 residues. CDR1 is DFQATT, CDR2 SNEGSKA, per germline (reference sequence). Trimming left V 1 base short and J 7 bases short, with 5 bases between. The CDR3 region has the DNA TGCAGTGCTAGAGTTTTGAACACCATATATTTT. Translated, it gives CSARVLNTIYF.

Notes on this clonotype: Mismatch with germline at one junction end may stem from a read error. The V call is TRBV15, the J call TRBJ2-5; TRBD2 matches 8 bases. The CDR3 has 17 residues. Germline V gene data show CDR1 as LNHNV and CDR2 as YYDKDF (reference sequence). CDR3 coding DNA: TGTGCCACCAGCAGCCCCGCCGGCGGGGGGACGGGGGAGACCCAGTACTTT. Translating it yields CATSSPAGGGTGETQYF.

Only a few counts were recorded for this clonotype. This CDR3 reads CASSQQTGPAGHEQYF. CDR3 bases: TGCGCCAGCAGCCAACAAACAGGACCAGCGGGCCACGAGCAGTACTTC. V and J are TRBV4-1 and TRBJ2-7; D is possibly TRBD2 (6 bases). From germline, CDR1 is MGHRA and CDR2 YSYEKL. The CDR3 extends over 16 amino acids. V dropped 2 bases and J dropped 5 bases, with 19 bases sitting between them.

Ten or more counts support this clonotype. The rearrangement joins TRBV12-3 or TRBV12-4 to TRBJ2-7; D is unresolved. The CDR3 loop spans 11 amino acids. The V end was cut by 7 bases, the J end by 0 bases, with 4 bases between. CDR3 DNA sequence: TGTGCCAGCATTCACTCCTACGAGCAGTACTTC. It specifies CASIHSYEQYF.

In regard to this clonotype: Given the absence of the conserved phenylalanine or tryptophan at the CDR3 end, a read error is likely. V and J are TRBV11-3 and TRBJ2-7, with D hard to call. V was cut by 2 bases and J by 4 bases, with 12 bases left in between. The germline V gene encodes CDR1 SGHNT and CDR2 YENEEA. The CDR3 totals 14 residues. This chain's CDR3 is CASSLSPYSYEQYS. Here the CDR3 DNA reads TGTGCCAGCAGCTTATCTCCCTATTCTTACGAGCAGTACTCC.

With respect to this clonotype: Since the CDR3 does not end with the conserved phenylalanine or tryptophan, this likely comes from a read error. J is TRBJ1-5 and V is TRBV19; 8 bases line up with TRBD1. V shed 7 bases and J 0 bases; nucleotides not matched to a gene: 5. The CDR3 has 15 residues. Germline V gene lookup returns CDR1 LNHDA and CDR2 SQIVND (reference sequence). The CDR3 coding sequence is TGTGCCAGTACCACCGGACAGGGTAGCAATCAGCCCCAGCATGGT. The encoded protein is CASTTGQGSNQPQHG.

This clonotype was recorded many times. This sequence joins TRBV7-6 and TRBJ1-5, with TRBD1 matching over 9 bases. The germline gives CDR1 SGHVS, CDR2 FNYEAQ. Unmatched junction bases numbered 5, after V lost 5 bases and J lost 6 bases. The length of the CDR3 is 14 residues. The CDR3 nucleotides read TGTGCCAGCAGCCTTGGGACAGGGTTTCAGCCCCAGCATTTT. Protein product: CASSLGTGFQPQHF.

The genes are TRBV2 and TRBJ2-7; 9 bases line up with TRBD2. The V gene's germline CDR1 is SNHLY and CDR2 FYNNEI. V was clipped by 7 bases and J by 4 bases; unmatched bases: 14. CDR3 length: 16 amino acids. The CDR3 loop is CASMVGPAGGLYEQYF. CDR3 in DNA: TGTGCCAGCATGGTTGGTCCAGCGGGAGGTCTGTACGAGCAGTACTTC.